Below, 20 T cell receptor beta chains from the same sample are listed, as sequenced in a study of control samples from healthy donors and cancer patients. Some clones are missing from TCRdb's copy, which holds only in-frame ones; the method was immunoSEQ multiplex PCR. The sample lists over 120,000 clones; 91% were seen once. Sequencing used blood. All receptors derive from a man aged 25 to 40 in good health.

The J gene is TRBJ1-5, the V gene TRBV7-3; no definite D call. CDR3 length equals 16 residues. CDR1 is SGHTA, CDR2 FQGTGA, per germline. V dropped 1 base and J dropped 5 bases, with 15 bases sitting between them. CDR3 coding DNA: TGTGCCAGCAGCTTAAAGGGAGAGGGATCATATCAGCCCCAGCATTTT. It encodes CASSLKGEGSYQPQHF.

The rearrangement uses TRBV2 and TRBJ2-7; TRBD2 might be the D (5 bases). Trimming stripped 6 bases from V and 3 bases from J, with 9 bases between. The CDR3 contains 12 residues. Germline assignment: CDR1 SNHLY and CDR2 FYNNEI. CDR3 nucleotides: TGTGCCAGCAGCGACGGGGACTACGAGCAGTACTTC. This gives the protein CASSDGDYEQYF. Filled out from reference TRBV2 and TRBJ2-7, the complete variable domain reads EPEVTQTPSHQVTQMGQEVILRCVPISNHLYFYWYRQILGQKVEFLVSFYNNEISEKSEIFDDQFSVERPDGSNFTLKIRSTKLEDSAMYFCASSDGDYEQYFGPGTRLTVT.

The chain links TRBV19 to TRBJ1-6; D is unclear. The CDR3 runs 13 residues. Trimming cost V 5 bases and J 10 bases, with 12 bases left between them. Germline-derived CDR1 and CDR2 are LNHDA and SQIVND (reference sequence). The CDR3: CASSAGSHSPLHF. Written as DNA, the CDR3 is TGTGCCAGTAGTGCGGGGTCTCACTCACCCCTCCACTTT.

The chain joins TRBV27 to TRBJ1-2; D is undetermined. The germline gives CDR1 MNHEY, CDR2 SMNVEV (reference sequence). This CDR3 has 13 residues. V gave up 5 bases and J gave up 0 bases, with 7 bases separating them. This chain's CDR3 is CASSGRTNYGYTF. CDR3 coding DNA: TGTGCCAGCAGTGGCAGAACTAACTATGGCTACACCTTC.

V usage is TRBV9 and J usage is TRBJ2-1; no definite D call. The CDR3 sequence is 13 residues long. Trimming removed 3 bases from V and 8 bases from J, with 12 bases in between. CDR1 and CDR2 (germline): SGDLS, YYNGEE. Written as DNA, the CDR3 is TGTGCCAGCAGCGACAGTAGGGCGGATGAGCAGTTCTTC. Translating it yields CASSDSRADEQFF.

The CDR3 is CASSGTVERQPQHF. The CDR3 DNA follows: TGCGCCAGCAGTGGGACAGTAGAAAGGCAGCCCCAGCATTTT. The J gene is TRBJ1-5, the V gene TRBV10-2, with a tentative D call TRBD1 (6 bases). V lost 4 bases and J lost 7, with 14 bases in between. Germline lookup yields CDR1 WSHSY and CDR2 SAAADI. The CDR3 loop spans 14 amino acids.

The V and J genes are TRBV9 and TRBJ2-2; 15 nucleotides match TRBD2. This CDR3 spans 14 amino acids. Germline CDR1 SGDLS, CDR2 YYNGEE. J lost 5 bases, V lost 8 bases, and 1 base had no gene match. Written as DNA, the CDR3 is TGTGCCAGTGGGACTAGCGGGGGGACCGGGGAGCTGTTTTTT. Translated, it gives CASGTSGGTGELFF.

The rearrangement links TRBV27 to TRBJ1-2; D may be TRBD1 (5 bases). Trimming left V 1 base short and J 8 bases short, with 11 bases between. In germline, CDR1 is MNHEY, CDR2 SMNVEV (reference sequence). The CDR3 length is 13 residues. For the CDR3, the DNA is TGTGCCAGCAGTTTATATGGGACGGGAGGCTACACCTTC. Translation: CASSLYGTGGYTF.

This clone appeared once. The J gene is TRBJ2-5, the V gene TRBV12-5; D unclear. The CDR3 totals 14 residues. Trimming took off 1 base at V and 1 base at J, with 7 bases between the two ends. Per the germline V gene, CDR1 is LGHNT and CDR2 is FRNRAP. The CDR3: CASGLGRAQETQYF. The CDR3, as DNA: TGTGCTAGTGGTTTGGGACGGGCCCAAGAGACCCAGTACTTC.

This clone was detected ten times or more. The CDR3: CASSVEGYSDSYEQYF. In nucleotides, the CDR3 is TGTGCCAGCAGCGTAGAGGGGTACTCGGACTCCTACGAGCAGTACTTC. The rearrangement links TRBV9 to TRBJ2-7, with a tentative D call TRBD1 (5 bases). V was pared by 0 bases and J by 0 bases, with 13 bases between. Germline V gene sequence: CDR1 SGDLS, CDR2 YYNGEE. CDR3 size: 16 residues.

J is TRBJ2-7 and V is TRBV4-1; D may be TRBD1 (6 bases). The CDR3 runs 14 residues. Trimming cost V 0 bases and J 6 bases, with 12 bases left between them. Per the germline V gene, CDR1 is MGHRA and CDR2 is YSYEKL. The chain's CDR3 is CASSQDQQGREQYF. The CDR3 region has the DNA TGCGCCAGCAGCCAAGATCAACAGGGCCGCGAGCAGTACTTC.

The chain couples TRBV27 to TRBJ2-7; D remains ambiguous. Germline values: CDR1 MNHEY, CDR2 SMNVEV (reference sequence). Trimming shortened V by 5 bases and J by 0 bases, and 8 bases separated the two germline ends. This CDR3 is built from 13 residues. The CDR3 bases are TGTGCCAGCAGTCGGACGGCCTCCTACGAGCAGTACTTC. The encoded protein is CASSRTASYEQYF.

V usage is TRBV28 and J usage is TRBJ2-3; D uncertain. CDR3 length equals 13 residues. The V gene lost 3 bases and the J gene lost 3 bases, with 7 bases spanning the gap. Germline V CDR1 and CDR2: MDHEN, SYDVKM. CDR3 nucleotides: TGTGCCAGCAGTTTGATACAGACAGATACGCAGTATTTT. Amino acids: CASSLIQTDTQYF.

V and J are TRBV25-1 and TRBJ2-3; either TRBD1 or TRBD2 may fit D (5 bases each). V was clipped by 2 bases and J by 2 bases, with 20 bases between them. This CDR3 has 18 residues. Germline CDR1 is MGHDK and CDR2 is SYGVNS. This CDR3 reads CASSETPFGDHDTDTQYF. CDR3 DNA sequence: TGTGCCAGCAGTGAAACCCCGTTCGGGGACCACGACACAGATACGCAGTATTTT.

This chain connects TRBV19 to TRBJ1-4; a weak D match, TRBD1 (5 bases). There are 14 residues in the CDR3. Germline V gene data show CDR1 as LNHDA and CDR2 as SQIVND (reference sequence). Trimming removed 4 bases at V and 0 bases at J, with 6 bases between. CDR3 in DNA: TGTGCCAGTAGTAGGGGACCAACTAATGAAAAACTGTTTTTT. This sequence encodes CASSRGPTNEKLFF.

The genes are TRBV19 and TRBJ1-1, with D possibly TRBD1 on 5 matching bases. Germline V gene lookup returns CDR1 LNHDA and CDR2 SQIVND (reference sequence). This CDR3 spans 14 amino acids. The ends were cut back, 3 bases at V and 3 bases at J, with 11 bases in the middle. The CDR3 is CASSMGVGYTEAFF. The CDR3, as DNA: TGTGCCAGTAGTATGGGGGTGGGGTACACTGAAGCTTTCTTT.

The genes are TRBV7-9 and TRBJ2-5; 8 bases map to TRBD1. The germline V gene encodes CDR1 SEHNR and CDR2 FQNEAQ (reference sequence). Trimming cost V 5 bases and J 5 bases; bases outside gene matches: 10. The CDR3 is 15 residues long. The CDR3 reads CASSASTGEVETQYF. DNA of the CDR3: TGTGCCAGCAGCGCATCGACAGGGGAGGTCGAGACCCAGTACTTC.

V gene TRBV19 combines with J gene TRBJ1-1; possibly TRBD1 for D (6 bases). Germline CDR1 reads LNHDA; CDR2 reads SQIVND (reference sequence). V was cut by 3 bases and J by 1 base, with 12 bases left in between. CDR3 length equals 15 residues. CDR3 DNA: TGTGCCAGTAGTATGGCAGGGGCCAAGAACACTGAAGCTTTCTTT. This encodes CASSMAGAKNTEAFF.

The V and J genes are TRBV19 and TRBJ1-2; TRBD1 might be the D (6 bases). This CDR3 spans 14 amino acids. The germline gives CDR1 LNHDA, CDR2 SQIVND (reference sequence). V was trimmed by 9 bases and J by 2 bases, leaving 16 bases between them. CDR3 residues: CASVQAGVNYGYTF. CDR3 nucleotide sequence: TGTGCCAGCGTCCAGGCAGGGGTGAACTATGGCTACACCTTC.

The chain is built from TRBV19 and TRBJ2-7; 12 bases match TRBD2. V dropped 5 bases and J dropped 3; count of bases not matched to a gene: 8. Germline CDR1 is LNHDA and CDR2 is SQIVND (reference sequence). CDR3 size: 16 residues. The CDR3 DNA follows: TGTGCCAGTAGTGCCCGACTAGCGGGGGTACACTACGAGCAGTACTTC. This codes for CASSARLAGVHYEQYF.